The 26 T cell receptor beta chains presented below share a single source sample, sequenced in a study of shared clonotypes between healthy human individuals. Assay used: immunoSEQ multiplex PCR; TCRdb lists only in-frame clones, some missing. There are fewer than 1.6 million clones in the sample; approximately 98.5% occur only once, and about 0.4% lies in the top ten. Material for sequencing was naive CD4+ T cells sorted from blood. Regarding subset: CD45RA+ positively selected. All receptors derive from a man between 25 and 39 years old in good health.

The V and J genes are TRBV9 and TRBJ2-1, with 8 positions matching TRBD1. This CDR3 is built from 15 residues. CDR1 is SGDLS, CDR2 YYNGEE, per germline. Trimming took 3 bases from V and 4 from J; bases not matched to a gene: 6. Written as DNA, the CDR3 is TGTGCCAGCAGCGCCGGGACAGGTGTTTACAATGAGCAGTTCTTC. Protein: CASSAGTGVYNEQFF.

The genes are TRBV19 and TRBJ1-2; 7 positions agree with TRBD1. V gave up 7 bases and J gave up 4 bases; unmatched junction bases: 12. The germline V gene encodes CDR1 LNHDA and CDR2 SQIVND (reference sequence). The CDR3 covers 15 residues. CDR3 sequence (DNA): TGTGCCAGTACCAGGGGGTTGACTGCTTTCTATGGCTACACCTTC. Residues: CASTRGLTAFYGYTF.

The chain carries TRBV5-1 and TRBJ1-3, with D unclear. There are 14 residues in the CDR3. V was cut by 3 bases and J by 0 bases, with 7 bases left in between. Germline CDR1 reads SGHRS; CDR2 reads YFSETQ. In DNA form, the CDR3 reads TGCGCCAGCAGCTCGGACTTCTCTGGAAACACCATATATTTT. It encodes CASSSDFSGNTIYF.

The rearrangement links TRBV28 to TRBJ2-7, with D perhaps assigned TRBD1 or TRBD2 (6 bases each). Trimming removed 2 bases at V and 6 bases at J, with 17 bases between. The CDR3 sequence is 15 residues long. Germline lookup yields CDR1 MDHEN and CDR2 SYDVKM. Written as DNA, the CDR3 is TGTGCCAGCAGTTTAACAGGGAGGTTTCTTCGCGAGCAGTACTTC. Protein product: CASSLTGRFLREQYF.

The rearrangement uses TRBV6-5 and TRBJ2-2, with D hard to call. Per the germline V gene, CDR1 is MNHEY and CDR2 is SVGAGI. The length of the CDR3 is 16 residues. Deletions cut 0 bases from V and 0 bases from J, with 8 bases between. CDR3 coding DNA: TGTGCCAGCAGTTACTCGACGGTGGCGAACACCGGGGAGCTGTTTTTT. Protein: CASSYSTVANTGELFF.

With regard to this clone: Other DNA sequences in the same sample also yield this CDR3. This chain connects TRBV9 to TRBJ2-6; D remains unclear. The CDR3 has 14 amino acids. Trimming pared 1 base from V and 0 bases from J, leaving 2 bases between. Germline V gene lookup returns CDR1 SGDLS and CDR2 YYNGEE. CDR3: CASSVSSGANVLTF. The CDR3 region has the DNA TGTGCCAGCAGCGTAAGCTCTGGGGCCAACGTCCTGACTTTC.

V gene TRBV28 combines with J gene TRBJ1-1; weak D call: TRBD1 (6 bases). CDR1 and CDR2 from the germline V gene are MDHEN and SYDVKM. The CDR3 length is 14 residues. Trimming cost V 2 bases and J 4 bases, with 11 bases left between them. CDR3 nucleotide sequence: TGTGCCAGCAGTTTAGACAGGTACAGCACTGAAGCTTTCTTT. It is translated as CASSLDRYSTEAFF. Based on the CDR3 plus reference TRBV28 and TRBJ1-1, the full variable domain is DVKVTQSSRYLVKRTGEKVFLECVQDMDHENMFWYRQDPGLGLRLIYFSYDVKMKEKGDIPEGYSVSREKKERFSLILESASTNQTSMYLCASSLDRYSTEAFFGQGTRLTVV.

The V and J genes are TRBV19 and TRBJ1-3, with 7 bases matching TRBD1. CDR1 is LNHDA and CDR2 is SQIVND in the germline V gene (reference sequence). Germline trimming cut 7 bases from V and 3 bases from J; bases unmatched to any gene: 6. The CDR3 runs 14 residues. CDR3 DNA sequence: TGTGCCAGTACGAGGACAGGACTTGGAAACACCATATATTTT. It encodes CASTRTGLGNTIYF.

V and J are TRBV19 and TRBJ1-5; D gene uncertain. V was trimmed by 3 bases and J by 6 bases, leaving 12 bases between them. Germline V gene data show CDR1 as LNHDA and CDR2 as SQIVND (reference sequence). CDR3 length: 14 residues. CDR3 DNA: TGTGCCAGTAGTATGGTGGGGATGAGTCAGCCCCAGCATTTT. It yields the protein CASSMVGMSQPQHF.

This sequence joins TRBV5-1 and TRBJ2-2, with TRBD1 identical over 8 bases. CDR3 length equals 17 residues. Germline V gene data show CDR1 as SGHRS and CDR2 as YFSETQ. V lost 3 bases, J lost 0 bases, and 7 bases stayed unmatched. Here the CDR3 reads CASSSFTGGSNTGELFF. The DNA of the CDR3 is TGCGCCAGCAGCTCATTTACAGGGGGATCGAACACCGGGGAGCTGTTTTTT.

V usage is TRBV2 and J usage is TRBJ2-1, with 10 nucleotides matching TRBD1. The J segment lost 3 bases and the V segment lost 6 bases, leaving 8 bases of the junction unmatched. Germline V lookup: CDR1 SNHLY, CDR2 FYNNEI. The CDR3 totals 16 residues. CDR3 coding DNA: TGTGCCAGCAGCCCCCGGACAGGGGGTTTCTACAATGAGCAGTTCTTC. Translating it yields CASSPRTGGFYNEQFF.

J is TRBJ2-5 and V is TRBV11-2; D is possibly TRBD1 (5 bases). Per germline, CDR1 SGHAT and CDR2 FQNNGV. This CDR3 is 16 amino acids long. V dropped 4 bases and J dropped 5 bases, with 20 bases sitting between them. CDR3 sequence (DNA): TGTGCCAGCAGCTACTCCCGCAGGGTTTTGATTGAGACCCAGTACTTC. Translating gives CASSYSRRVLIETQYF.

CDR3 protein: CASSPPGVPQGTQYF. The CDR3 nucleotides are TGTGCCAGCAGCCCCCCCGGGGTCCCCCAGGGTACGCAGTATTTT. The V and J genes are TRBV7-2 and TRBJ2-3; the D gene could be TRBD1 or TRBD2 (5 bases each). The V end lost 5 bases, the J end lost 8 bases, and 20 bases lay between the germline ends. Germline loops: CDR1 SGHTA, CDR2 FQGNSA. The CDR3 length is 15 residues.

The J gene is TRBJ2-1, the V gene TRBV5-1; 7 nucleotides agree with TRBD2. Looked up from germline, CDR1 is SGHRS and CDR2 is YFSETQ. Trimming took 4 bases from V and 2 from J; bases not matched to a gene: 6. The CDR3 extends over 15 amino acids. CDR3 loop: CASSPWTSTYNEQFF. The CDR3 DNA is TGCGCCAGCAGCCCTTGGACTAGTACCTACAATGAGCAGTTCTTC.

A remark on this clone: Other DNA sequences of this sample code for an identical CDR3. The chain recombines TRBV5-1 with TRBJ2-2; TRBD2 agrees at 7 bases. The V gene end was trimmed by 2 bases and the J gene end by 1 base; junction bases not matched to a gene: 2. This CDR3 contains 15 residues. The germline gives CDR1 SGHRS, CDR2 YFSETQ. CDR3 sequence (DNA): TGCGCCAGCAGCTTAGCGGGAAAGAACACCGGGGAGCTGTTTTTT. It specifies CASSLAGKNTGELFF.

The chain is built from TRBV5-4 and TRBJ2-7, with 8 bases lining up with TRBD2. The CDR3 is 15 residues long. Germline V gives CDR1 SGHNT, CDR2 YYREEE (reference sequence). V lost 2 bases to trimming and J lost 0 bases; unmatched junction nucleotides: 4. CDR3 sequence reads: CASSLTSGGSYEQYF. The CDR3 nucleotides are TGTGCCAGCAGCTTAACTAGCGGAGGCTCCTACGAGCAGTACTTC.

The chain joins TRBV10-2 to TRBJ2-3; 10 bases are a match to TRBD2. Germline V gene sequence: CDR1 WSHSY, CDR2 SAAADI. Trimming removed 6 bases from V and 4 bases from J; junction bases left unmatched: 10. The CDR3 runs to 16 residues. The CDR3 coding sequence is TGCGCCAGCAGACTAGCGGGAAGGCCAGTCTCAGATACGCAGTATTTT. This sequence encodes CASRLAGRPVSDTQYF.

This sequence joins TRBV11-3 and TRBJ2-7; D is uncertain. Germline CDR1 reads SGHNT; CDR2 reads YENEEA. This CDR3 has 15 amino acids. The V gene lost 3 bases and the J gene lost 0 bases, with 12 bases spanning the gap. The CDR3 loop is CASSFDGSSSYEQYF. In DNA form, the CDR3 reads TGTGCCAGCAGCTTTGACGGCAGTAGCTCCTACGAGCAGTACTTC.

The chain has TRBV28 and TRBJ1-5, with D possibly being TRBD1 (5 bases). The CDR3 consists of 14 residues. Germline values: CDR1 MDHEN, CDR2 SYDVKM. Trimming left V 3 bases short and J 7 bases short, with 13 bases between. CDR3 residues: CASSLRRDSQPQHF. The CDR3 coding sequence is TGTGCCAGCAGTTTGCGTAGGGACTCCCAGCCCCAGCATTTT.

The chain carries TRBV6-1 and TRBJ2-1, with D maybe TRBD1 (6 bases). The CDR3 is 15 amino acids. V dropped 3 bases and J dropped 10 bases, with 19 bases sitting between them. The V gene's germline CDR1 is MNHNS and CDR2 SASEGT. Here the CDR3 DNA reads TGTGCCAGCAGTGATACGGGACATCCACCCAGCGAGCAGTTCTTC. Its translation: CASSDTGHPPSEQFF.

The V call is TRBV18, the J call TRBJ2-7; TRBD1 matches 8 bases. CDR3 length equals 14 residues. The germline V gene has CDR1 KGHSH and CDR2 LQKENI. Trimming at V came to 4 bases and at J to 5 bases, leaving 7 bases not matched to a gene. The CDR3 is CASSLGQGRDEQYF. The CDR3 bases are TGTGCCAGCTCACTCGGACAGGGTAGGGACGAGCAGTACTTC. The complete variable domain, with remaining parts taken from reference TRBV18 and TRBJ2-7, reads NAGVMQNPRHLVRRRGQEARLRCSPMKGHSHVYWYRQLPEEGLKFMVYLQKENIIDESGMPKERFSAEFPKEGPSILRIQQVVRGDSAAYFCASSLGQGRDEQYFGPGTRLTVT.

This clone was counted a single time. The V and J genes are TRBV15 and TRBJ2-3; the D gene is possibly TRBD2 (7 bases). Trimming removed 1 base from V and 3 bases from J, with 17 bases in between. The CDR3 runs 17 residues. The germline gives CDR1 LNHNV, CDR2 YYDKDF (reference sequence). This CDR3 is CATSRVPRGAATDTQYF. Written as DNA, the CDR3 is TGTGCCACCAGCAGAGTCCCCCGGGGGGCAGCGACAGATACGCAGTATTTT.

The rearrangement uses TRBV19 and TRBJ1-2; no definite D call. V was pared by 7 bases and J by 4 bases, with 16 bases between. This CDR3 is 14 amino acids long. Germline values: CDR1 LNHDA, CDR2 SQIVND (reference sequence). The CDR3 DNA reads TGTGCCAGTACCTCACCTTTGAGGAGCTATGGCTACACCTTC. It is translated as CASTSPLRSYGYTF.

The DNA of the CDR3 is TGTGCCAGCAGCTCGAACAGGGAAAGTTTCTACGAGCAGTACTTC. Protein sequence: CASSSNRESFYEQYF. The gene calls are TRBV7-8 and TRBJ2-7, with a possible D match to TRBD1 (6 bases). The germline V gene has CDR1 SGHVS and CDR2 FQNEAQ. The length of the CDR3 is 15 residues. V shed 4 bases and J shed 3 bases, with 16 bases lying between them. The full variable domain, its missing parts supplied by reference TRBV7-8 and TRBJ2-7, is GAGVSQSPRYKVAKRGQDVALRCDPISGHVSLFWYQQALGQGPEFLTYFQNEAQLDKSGLPSDRFFAERPEGSVSTLKIQRTQQEDSAVYLCASSSNRESFYEQYFGPGTRLTVT.

The rearrangement uses TRBV29-1 and TRBJ1-2; 10 nucleotides match TRBD1. This CDR3 comprises 15 residues. J gave up 5 bases and V 4 bases, and 10 bases lay outside the gene matches. From germline, CDR1 is SQVTM and CDR2 ANQGSEA. CDR3 in DNA: TGCAGCGTTGCGGGGACAGGGGCCAAAGGGTATGGCTACACCTTC. Protein: CSVAGTGAKGYGYTF.

The gene calls are TRBV9 and TRBJ2-2; 12 positions agree with TRBD1. Unmatched junction bases numbered 3, after V lost 6 bases and J lost 6 bases. CDR3 length: 14 amino acids. Germline V gene lookup returns CDR1 SGDLS and CDR2 YYNGEE. The CDR3 nucleotides read TGTGCCAGCACCGGGACAGGGGGCCCCGGGGAGCTGTTTTTT. It translates to CASTGTGGPGELFF.